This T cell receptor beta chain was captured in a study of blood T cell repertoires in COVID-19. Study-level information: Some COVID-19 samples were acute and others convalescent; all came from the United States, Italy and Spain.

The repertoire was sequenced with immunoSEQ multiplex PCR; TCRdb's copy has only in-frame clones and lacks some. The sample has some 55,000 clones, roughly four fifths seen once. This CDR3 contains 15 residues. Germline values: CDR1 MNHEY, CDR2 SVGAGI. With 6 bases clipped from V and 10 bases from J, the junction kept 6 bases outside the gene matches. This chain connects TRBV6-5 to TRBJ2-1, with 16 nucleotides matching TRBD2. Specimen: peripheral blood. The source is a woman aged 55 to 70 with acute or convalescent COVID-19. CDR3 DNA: TGTGCCAGCAGCTACGGGACTAGCGGGAGGGGAGAGCAGTTCTTC. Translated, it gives CASSYGTSGRGEQFF.